Sequencing of this T cell receptor (beta chain) was carried out in a study of T-cell reconstitution after alpha-beta-depleted transplantation in children (dated by TCRdb to about 2016). Background for the entire study: The study quantitatively tracked T-cell immune reconstitution after TCRalphabeta/CD19-depleted allogeneic hematopoietic cell transplantation in children using TCR repertoire profiling.

The library was generated by PCR. The instrument given in TCRdb is Illumina HiSeq 2500. TCR library preparation used molecular barcoding, with unique molecular identifiers applied to normalize quantification of the TCRbeta repertoire. The public reads were run again by TCRdb, first through fastp at Q25 and then through MiXCR, and only productive beta chains were kept. Identical CDR3 proteins give one entry, which carries the most common genes and DNA. This sample lists 250,000 to 350,000 distinct CDR3 sequences; 9.9% were detected once. The ten most abundant clones make up 10% of the sample. Taken from cysteine to phenylalanine, the CDR3 has 13 residues. Just the 39-base CDR3 DNA is kept, in frame starting at base 1. The germline V gene encodes CDR1 SGDLS and CDR2 YYNGEE. The junction shows trimming of 4 bases on V and 7 bases on J, plus 12 bases between the germline ends. This clonotype was recorded a few times. Its binding antigen is unknown. No base quality information exists; no much larger clone differs at one position.

The rearranged chain carries TRBV9 and TRBJ2-4, and the D gene may be TRBD2, 6 bases matching. The source is a human donor who donated a stem cell graft to a child with SCID. The sequences come from PBMCs from the stem cell graft donor, collected from the stem cell graft. CDR3 protein: CASSPSGANIQYF. The nucleotides read TGTGCCAGCAGCCCCTCGGGAGCGAACATTCAGTACTTC. Where the CDR3 stops, the reference TRBV9 and TRBJ2-4 genes take over; the full variable domain is DSGVTQTPKHLITATGQRVTLRCSPRSGDLSVYWYQQSLDQGLQFLIQYYNGEERAKGNILERFSAQQFPDLHSELNLSSLELGDSALYFCASSPSGANIQYFGAGTRLSVL.